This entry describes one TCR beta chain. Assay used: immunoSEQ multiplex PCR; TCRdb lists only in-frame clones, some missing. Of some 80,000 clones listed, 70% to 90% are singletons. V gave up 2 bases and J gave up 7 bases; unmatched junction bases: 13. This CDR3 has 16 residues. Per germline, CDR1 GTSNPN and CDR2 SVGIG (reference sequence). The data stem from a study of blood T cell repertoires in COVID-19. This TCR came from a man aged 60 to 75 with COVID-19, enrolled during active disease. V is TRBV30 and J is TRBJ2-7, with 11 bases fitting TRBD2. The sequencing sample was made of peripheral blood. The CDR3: CAWSYKLAGARSEQYF. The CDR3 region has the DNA TGTGCCTGGAGTTACAAACTAGCGGGAGCACGGAGTGAGCAGTACTTC.